The 13 T cell receptor beta chains in this list originate from one sample, sequenced in a study of blood T cell repertoires in COVID-19. The table came from immunoSEQ multiplex PCR; TCRdb's copy has only in-frame clones and leaves some out. The sample has tens of thousands of clones, about 95% seen once. The sequenced material came from peripheral blood. The origin of the receptors is a human donor with active COVID-19. The donor label of this sample is uncertain.

The gene calls are TRBV4-1 and TRBJ2-1, with 8 nucleotides matching TRBD2. Germline CDR1 MGHRA, CDR2 YSYEKL. The CDR3 sequence is 17 residues long. Losses at the gene ends were 0 bases for V and 0 bases for J; bases not matched to a gene: 4. The CDR3 is CASSQEGREGSYNEQFF. The CDR3 DNA is TGCGCCAGCAGCCAAGAGGGTCGGGAGGGCTCCTACAATGAGCAGTTCTTC.

This rearrangement joins TRBV5-1 to TRBJ2-7; 9 nucleotides align to TRBD2. Germline V gives CDR1 SGHRS, CDR2 YFSETQ. J was trimmed by 2 bases and V by 0 bases; bases with no gene match: 6. This CDR3 contains 16 residues. This CDR3 reads CASSLVLAGTTYEQYF. The CDR3 nucleotides read TGCGCCAGCAGCTTGGTCCTAGCGGGAACCACCTACGAGCAGTACTTC.

The V gene is TRBV6-6, the J gene TRBJ1-5; possible D gene TRBD1, 6 bases. V lost 6 bases, J lost 4 bases, and 19 bases lay in between. This CDR3 region has 16 residues. The germline V gene has CDR1 MNHNY and CDR2 SVGAGI (reference sequence). In DNA form, the CDR3 reads TGTGCCAGCAGGGACCACCGGGACACTAAAAATCAGCCCCAGCATTTT. Encoded protein: CASRDHRDTKNQPQHF.

The J gene is TRBJ1-5, the V gene TRBV28, with D perhaps matching TRBD1 (6 bases). The V gene's germline CDR1 is MDHEN and CDR2 SYDVKM. The V and J ends lost 7 bases and 7 bases respectively, with 20 bases between them. The CDR3 length is 15 residues. The DNA of the CDR3 is TGTGCCAGCACTCCGCCGGGGGGGGGCCGGCAGCCCCAGCATTTT. Translation gives CASTPPGGGRQPQHF. The variable domain in full, completed from reference TRBV28 and TRBJ1-5, reads DVKVTQSSRYLVKRTGEKVFLECVQDMDHENMFWYRQDPGLGLRLIYFSYDVKMKEKGDIPEGYSVSREKKERFSLILESASTNQTSMYLCASTPPGGGRQPQHFGDGTRLSIL.

The rearrangement links TRBV4-2 to TRBJ2-1; 8 positions agree with TRBD2. The CDR3 sequence is 16 residues long. Germline values: CDR1 LGHNA, CDR2 YNFKEQ. V lost 1 base, J lost 2 bases, and 4 bases stayed unmatched. The CDR3 sequence is CASSQGSGVPYNEQFF. The CDR3 coding sequence is TGTGCCAGCAGCCAAGGTAGCGGGGTACCCTACAATGAGCAGTTCTTC.

This chain joins TRBV19 and TRBJ1-2; 9 bases agree with TRBD1. CDR1 is LNHDA and CDR2 is SQIVND in the germline V gene (reference sequence). The CDR3 is 13 residues long. The V and J ends lost 10 bases and 9 bases, in that order; junction bases with no gene match: 12. In DNA, the CDR3 is TGTGCCACCAGCCGGGACAGGGTCACGAGCTACACCTTC. Amino acid sequence: CATSRDRVTSYTF.

The rearrangement uses TRBV19 and TRBJ1-5, with 7 nucleotides matching TRBD1. The germline gives CDR1 LNHDA, CDR2 SQIVND (reference sequence). The J segment lost 3 bases and the V segment lost 7 bases, leaving 3 bases of the junction unmatched. CDR3 size: 13 residues. CDR3 DNA: TGTGCCAGTAATGACAGGGACAATCAGCCCCAGCATTTT. Translating gives CASNDRDNQPQHF.

This clone has just one count. The CDR3 sequence: CASSLTGGQETQYF. CDR3 coding DNA: TGTGCCAGCAGCTTGACAGGGGGACAAGAGACCCAGTACTTC. The chain joins TRBV7-6 to TRBJ2-5, with TRBD1 matching 9 bases. The CDR3 covers 14 residues. Per germline, CDR1 SGHVS and CDR2 FNYEAQ. The V and J ends lost 3 bases and 2 bases, in that order; junction bases with no gene match: 1.

The rearrangement joins TRBV18 to TRBJ1-6; TRBD1 is a possible D gene (6 bases). The CDR3 extends over 14 amino acids. V was clipped by 6 bases and J by 7 bases, with 13 bases between them. The germline CDR1 and CDR2 sequences are KGHSH and LQKENI. DNA of the CDR3: TGTGCCAGCTCCCCCAGACAGGACAATTCACCCCTCCACTTT. This encodes CASSPRQDNSPLHF.

Only one count was recorded for this clone. The chain couples TRBV12-5 to TRBJ2-2; D is possibly TRBD2 (6 bases). Germline V gene data show CDR1 as LGHNT and CDR2 as FRNRAP. The CDR3 spans 17 residues. Trimming stripped 6 bases from V and 4 bases from J, with 21 bases between. CDR3 sequence: CASGIMGLATSTGELFF. CDR3 nucleotide sequence: TGTGCTAGTGGCATAATGGGGCTAGCGACGAGCACCGGGGAGCTGTTTTTT.

The chain couples TRBV6-6 to TRBJ2-7; tentatively, D is TRBD2 (6 bases). CDR3 length: 16 amino acids. Germline V gene lookup returns CDR1 MNHNY and CDR2 SVGAGI (reference sequence). V shed 0 bases and J shed 1 base, with 13 bases lying between them. CDR3 amino acids: CASSYSAGSGSYEQYF. CDR3 coding DNA: TGTGCCAGCAGTTACTCGGCAGGGAGCGGGTCCTACGAGCAGTACTTC.

This clone has a single count. This rearrangement joins TRBV18 to TRBJ2-3; 8 bases map to TRBD2. Germline CDR1 reads KGHSH; CDR2 reads LQKENI. The V segment lost 2 bases and the J segment 6 bases; nucleotides outside the gene matches: 10. This CDR3 has 16 residues. CDR3 protein: CASSPMSGSKSDTQYF. In nucleotides, the CDR3 is TGTGCCAGCTCACCAATGAGCGGGAGTAAATCGGATACGCAGTATTTT.

CDR3 residues: CSASKGQATDTQYF. The CDR3 DNA is TGCAGTGCTAGTAAGGGACAGGCAACAGATACGCAGTATTTT. This chain joins TRBV20-1 and TRBJ2-3, with 8 nucleotides matching TRBD1. V dropped 3 bases and J dropped 3; count of bases not matched to a gene: 5. The CDR3 spans 14 residues. Germline V gives CDR1 DFQATT, CDR2 SNEGSKA (reference sequence).